A selection of T cell receptor beta chains follows, all from one sample in a study of blood T cell repertoires in COVID-19. Measured with immunoSEQ multiplex PCR; TCRdb has only the in-frame clones, and not every one. Of roughly 200,000 clones in the sample, roughly three quarters were seen once. The specimen was peripheral blood. Every receptor here comes from a woman aged 45-59 years with active or convalescent COVID-19. Each CDR3 is given with its conserved first and last residue. Each record gives: clone size, V gene, J gene, D gene, CDR3 DNA, CDR3 protein. D genes are given only for firm matches. Expanded clones get a size class; other rows say once, few or many, or leave the size out.

clone size: once
V gene: TRBV28
J gene: TRBJ2-3
D gene: TRBD2
CDR3 DNA: TGTGCCAGCAGTCGCAGGACTAGGACTAGCGGGAGGTACACAGATACGCAGTATTTT
CDR3 protein: CASSRRTRTSGRYTDTQYF

clone size: -
V gene: TRBV28
J gene: TRBJ1-2
D gene: -
CDR3 DNA: TGTGCCAGCAGTCCATCAGGCGTAACCTATGGCTACACCTTC
CDR3 protein: CASSPSGVTYGYTF

clone size: -
V gene: TRBV20-1
J gene: TRBJ1-1
D gene: TRBD1
CDR3 DNA: TGCAGTGCTAATGACAGGGCCACTGAAGCTTTCTTT
CDR3 protein: CSANDRATEAFF

clone size: once
V gene: TRBV7-2
J gene: TRBJ1-1
D gene: -
CDR3 DNA: TGTGCCAGCAGCTTTGGGGCCCTAGATTTCTTT
CDR3 protein: CASSFGALDFF

clone size: -
V gene: TRBV12-2
J gene: TRBJ2-1
D gene: -
CDR3 DNA: TGTGCAAGTCGCCTACCGAGAAAGCGGGAGGGCTACAATGAGCAGTTCTTC
CDR3 protein: CASRLPRKREGYNEQFF

clone size: few
V gene: TRBV19
J gene: TRBJ2-2
D gene: -
CDR3 DNA: TGTGCCAGTAGTATCCAAGCGGCGAACACCGGGGAGCTGTTTTTT
CDR3 protein: CASSIQAANTGELFF

clone size: -
V gene: TRBV6-5
J gene: TRBJ2-5
D gene: -
CDR3 DNA: TGTGCCAGCAGTTACGGCGGAGAGGCTAAAGAGACCCAGTACTTC
CDR3 protein: CASSYGGEAKETQYF

clone size: -
V gene: TRBV24-1
J gene: TRBJ2-5
D gene: TRBD1
CDR3 DNA: TGTGCCACCAGTGAACGCGGACAGGGCAAGCAAGAGACCCAGTACTTC
CDR3 protein: CATSERGQGKQETQYF

clone size: -
V gene: TRBV3-1/TRBV3-2
J gene: TRBJ1-4
D gene: TRBD1
CDR3 DNA: TGTGCCAGCAGCCAAGATCAGGGGACAGGTGAAAAACTGTTTTTT
CDR3 protein: CASSQDQGTGEKLFF

clone size: -
V gene: TRBV18
J gene: TRBJ2-5
D gene: -
CDR3 DNA: TGTGCCAGCTCACCACCAGGGGGTTGGGAGACCCAGTACTTC
CDR3 protein: CASSPPGGWETQYF

clone size: -
V gene: TRBV6-5
J gene: TRBJ1-1
D gene: -
CDR3 DNA: TGTGCCAGCAGTTACGCAGGGACTGAAGCTTTCTTT
CDR3 protein: CASSYAGTEAFF

clone size: -
V gene: TRBV28
J gene: TRBJ1-1
D gene: TRBD1
CDR3 DNA: TGTGCCAGCACCCCAAGCGCAGGGGGGACTGAAGCTTTCTTT
CDR3 protein: CASTPSAGGTEAFF

clone size: -
V gene: TRBV11-1
J gene: TRBJ2-3
D gene: TRBD2
CDR3 DNA: TGTGCCAGCAGCTTGCGGGGGGAAGTGAATACGCAGTATTTT
CDR3 protein: CASSLRGEVNTQYF

clone size: -
V gene: TRBV5-4
J gene: TRBJ2-2
D gene: TRBD2
CDR3 DNA: TGTGCCAGCAGCCCCTTCGGACTAGCGGACACCGGGGAGCTGTTTTTT
CDR3 protein: CASSPFGLADTGELFF

clone size: -
V gene: TRBV28
J gene: TRBJ2-7
D gene: -
CDR3 DNA: TGTGCCAGCAGCCAATTCCAGCCTCAGGGATCATACGAGCAGTACTTC
CDR3 protein: CASSQFQPQGSYEQYF

clone size: -
V gene: TRBV7-2
J gene: TRBJ2-5
D gene: TRBD2
CDR3 DNA: TGTGCCAGCAGCTTTGGACTAGCGGGAAGGGGAGAGACCCAGTACTTC
CDR3 protein: CASSFGLAGRGETQYF

clone size: few
V gene: TRBV27
J gene: TRBJ1-2
D gene: TRBD1
CDR3 DNA: TGTGCCAGCAGCGGGGACAGGGGTTTTGGCTACACCTTC
CDR3 protein: CASSGDRGFGYTF

clone size: -
V gene: TRBV11-2
J gene: TRBJ2-1
D gene: TRBD2
CDR3 DNA: TGTGCCAGCAGCCATAATAGACTAGCGGGCAATGAGCAGTTCTTC
CDR3 protein: CASSHNRLAGNEQFF

clone size: -
V gene: TRBV28
J gene: TRBJ1-2
D gene: TRBD1
CDR3 DNA: TGTGCCAGCAGTTTTGGGACAGGGGGCTATGGCTACACCTTC
CDR3 protein: CASSFGTGGYGYTF

clone size: once
V gene: TRBV3-1/TRBV3-2
J gene: TRBJ1-1
D gene: -
CDR3 DNA: TGTGCCAGCAGCCAAGACGGACTAAACACTGAAGCTTTCTTT
CDR3 protein: CASSQDGLNTEAFF

clone size: -
V gene: TRBV4-1
J gene: TRBJ1-1
D gene: -
CDR3 DNA: TGCGCCAGCAGCCCATTGAAAGAGGGGAACACTGAAGCTTTCTTT
CDR3 protein: CASSPLKEGNTEAFF

clone size: -
V gene: TRBV7-6
J gene: TRBJ2-2
D gene: -
CDR3 DNA: TGTGCCAGCAGGTCGAATAGCGGTGATTTAACGAACACCGGGGAGCTGTTTTTT
CDR3 protein: CASRSNSGDLTNTGELFF

clone size: few
V gene: TRBV30
J gene: TRBJ1-4
D gene: -
CDR3 DNA: TGTGCCTGGAGAGTCGGCAGGGCAGCTAAGGCAACTAATGAAAAACTGTTTTTT
CDR3 protein: CAWRVGRAAKATNEKLFF

clone size: -
V gene: TRBV3-1/TRBV3-2
J gene: TRBJ2-5
D gene: TRBD2
CDR3 DNA: TGTGCCAGCAGCCAGGCGCTAGCGGGGGGGGAGACCCAGTACTTC
CDR3 protein: CASSQALAGGETQYF

clone size: -
V gene: TRBV5-1
J gene: TRBJ2-2
D gene: TRBD2
CDR3 DNA: TGCGCCAGCAGCTTTGAGGGTAGCGGGAGGAACACCGGGGAGCTGTTTTTT
CDR3 protein: CASSFEGSGRNTGELFF

clone size: -
V gene: TRBV28
J gene: TRBJ1-3
D gene: -
CDR3 DNA: TGTGCCAGCAGATCCGTTGTTAAGGACTCGTATGGAAACACCATATATTTT
CDR3 protein: CASRSVVKDSYGNTIYF

clone size: -
V gene: TRBV19
J gene: TRBJ1-1
D gene: TRBD1
CDR3 DNA: TGTGCCAGTAGTATCAGACAGGGGTTGAACACTGAAGCTTTCTTT
CDR3 protein: CASSIRQGLNTEAFF

clone size: -
V gene: TRBV3-1/TRBV3-2
J gene: TRBJ2-5
D gene: -
CDR3 DNA: TGTGCCAGCAGCCAAGACGTAATAGGGGCCCGAGAGACCCAGTACTTC
CDR3 protein: CASSQDVIGARETQYF

clone size: -
V gene: TRBV10-2
J gene: TRBJ1-4
D gene: -
CDR3 DNA: TGCGCCAGCAGTGAGGACAGGCCAACTAATGAAAAACTGTTTTTT
CDR3 protein: CASSEDRPTNEKLFF

clone size: -
V gene: TRBV11-2
J gene: TRBJ2-5
D gene: TRBD1
CDR3 DNA: TGTGCCAGCAGCTTAGGACAGGGGGCTGAGACCCAGTACTTC
CDR3 protein: CASSLGQGAETQYF

clone size: -
V gene: TRBV7-6
J gene: TRBJ2-2
D gene: -
CDR3 DNA: TGTGCCAGCAAGATGCAGGGTTCGAACACCGGGGAGCTGTTTTTT
CDR3 protein: CASKMQGSNTGELFF

clone size: few
V gene: TRBV15
J gene: TRBJ1-5
D gene: -
CDR3 DNA: TGTGCCACCAGCAGAGTCACCTATAGCAATCAGCCCCAGCATTTT
CDR3 protein: CATSRVTYSNQPQHF

clone size: -
V gene: TRBV7-9
J gene: TRBJ1-3
D gene: -
CDR3 DNA: TGTGCCAGCACCCCCAGAAAAGGAAACACCATATATTTT
CDR3 protein: CASTPRKGNTIYF

clone size: -
V gene: TRBV28
J gene: TRBJ1-5
D gene: -
CDR3 DNA: TGTGCCAGCAGTTTATCTTCCGGGTGGGTGTTTAATCAGCCCCAGCATTTT
CDR3 protein: CASSLSSGWVFNQPQHF

clone size: -
V gene: TRBV19
J gene: TRBJ2-3
D gene: TRBD2
CDR3 DNA: TGTGCCAGTAGTGCCCGACTAGCGGGGGGCACAGATACGCAGTATTTT
CDR3 protein: CASSARLAGGTDTQYF

clone size: -
V gene: TRBV21-1
J gene: TRBJ2-6
D gene: -
CDR3 DNA: TGTGCCAGCAGCAAAGGAACAGGACCCTTCTCTGGGGCCAACGTCCTGACTTTC
CDR3 protein: CASSKGTGPFSGANVLTF

clone size: -
V gene: TRBV25-1
J gene: TRBJ2-7
D gene: TRBD2
CDR3 DNA: TGTGCCAGCAGTGAATTAAGTTGGGCGGGAGCGAGCGGCGAGCAGTACTTC
CDR3 protein: CASSELSWAGASGEQYF

clone size: -
V gene: TRBV9
J gene: TRBJ1-1
D gene: TRBD1
CDR3 DNA: TGTGCCAGCAGCCCCAGGGGGGTAGAGGCCGATGAAGCTTTCTTT
CDR3 protein: CASSPRGVEADEAFF

clone size: -
V gene: TRBV6-6
J gene: TRBJ1-2
D gene: -
CDR3 DNA: TGTGCCAGCAGTTACGACGGGGAATTTGGCTACACCTTC
CDR3 protein: CASSYDGEFGYTF

clone size: -
V gene: TRBV2
J gene: TRBJ2-3
D gene: TRBD2
CDR3 DNA: TGTGCCAGCAGTGAAGTGCGGGGGGGCAGGAATACGCAGTATTTT
CDR3 protein: CASSEVRGGRNTQYF

clone size: -
V gene: TRBV30
J gene: TRBJ1-2
D gene: -
CDR3 DNA: TGTGCCTGGACCCCGCAGGGCAGGAACTACGGCTACACCTTC
CDR3 protein: CAWTPQGRNYGYTF

clone size: -
V gene: TRBV3-1/TRBV3-2
J gene: TRBJ2-7
D gene: TRBD2
CDR3 DNA: TGTGCCAGCAGCCCGGGACTAGCGGGAGTCGAGCAGTACTTC
CDR3 protein: CASSPGLAGVEQYF

clone size: -
V gene: TRBV6-2/TRBV6-3
J gene: TRBJ1-2
D gene: -
CDR3 DNA: TGTGCCAGCAGTCTGACCGGGGGCTATGGCTACACCTTC
CDR3 protein: CASSLTGGYGYTF

clone size: -
V gene: TRBV4-3
J gene: TRBJ1-2
D gene: -
CDR3 DNA: TGCGCCAGCAGCCAATCTCACGGTGCTAACTATGGCTACACCTTC
CDR3 protein: CASSQSHGANYGYTF

clone size: -
V gene: TRBV20-1
J gene: TRBJ1-2
D gene: -
CDR3 DNA: TGCCAAAGCGATCGGGTATATGGCTACACCTTC
CDR3 protein: CQSDRVYGYTF

clone size: -
V gene: TRBV5-5
J gene: TRBJ1-1
D gene: -
CDR3 DNA: TGTGCCAGCAGCTCGACCGCCGGGACAAAGAACACTGAAGCTTTCTTT
CDR3 protein: CASSSTAGTKNTEAFF

clone size: -
V gene: TRBV28
J gene: TRBJ1-1
D gene: -
CDR3 DNA: TGTGCCAGCAGTTTAGTGGCATCAGGGCCTTTCTTT
CDR3 protein: CASSLVASGPFF

clone size: few
V gene: TRBV7-2
J gene: TRBJ2-1
D gene: -
CDR3 DNA: TGTGCCAGCAGCCAAAAGGGCGGGGGCGGCCACAATGAGCAGTTCTTC
CDR3 protein: CASSQKGGGGHNEQFF

clone size: few
V gene: TRBV28
J gene: TRBJ1-1
D gene: -
CDR3 DNA: TGTGCCAGCAGTTTCCCCTCAGGGGCCGGGAACACTGAAGCTTTCTTT
CDR3 protein: CASSFPSGAGNTEAFF